The 11 T cell receptor beta chains in this list originate from one sample, sequenced in a study of metastatic and nonmetastatic thyroid tumors (dated by TCRdb to 2020 to 2022). Before undergoing thyroid surgery, none of the patients had been given any kind of treatment. Receptor amplification or capture employed PCR. Data came from an Illumina HiSeq 4000. TCRdb passed the public sequencing reads through fastp at Q25 and MiXCR, retaining productive beta sequences. In all, the sample holds about 40,000 clones, and less than 20% of those were seen once. The top ten constitute 3.5% to 4% of the sample. Sequences were obtained from blood. The receptors derive from a female donor with papillary thyroid cancer or a benign thyroid nodule (not recorded which). Some clones in this sample may be carry-over from other donors' samples.

This clone has ten or more counts. The genes are TRBV18 and TRBJ1-5, with unresolved D. Trimming removed 3 bases from V and 8 bases from J, with 11 bases in between. The CDR3 is made up of 13 amino acids. Germline CDR1 reads KGHSH; CDR2 reads LQKENI. The CDR3 nucleotides read TGTGCCAGCTCACCCGATCGAGTAAAGCCCCAGCATTTT. It encodes CASSPDRVKPQHF. Filled out from reference TRBV18 and TRBJ1-5, the complete variable domain reads NAGVMQNPRHLVRRRGQEARLRCSPMKGHSHVYWYRQLPEEGLKFMVYLQKENIIDESGMPKERFSAEFPKEGPSILRIQQVVRGDSAAYFCASSPDRVKPQHFGDGTRLSIL.

This clone was counted many times. The gene calls are TRBV25-1 and TRBJ2-7, with D maybe TRBD2 (6 bases). V lost 1 base and J 0 bases, leaving 16 bases between the germline ends. The CDR3 consists of 17 residues. Germline V gene data show CDR1 as MGHDK and CDR2 as SYGVNS. The CDR3 bases are TGTGCCAGCAGTGAATTTCTGGGGGGAACGAGCTCCTACGAGCAGTACTTC. This translates into CASSEFLGGTSSYEQYF.

This clone was found many times. V gene TRBV19 combines with J gene TRBJ1-2; unclear D gene. Germline V lookup: CDR1 LNHDA, CDR2 SQIVND (reference sequence). V was cut by 10 bases and J by 5 bases, with 20 bases left in between. This CDR3 is built from 14 residues. For the CDR3, the DNA is TGTGCCACTACGGACGCCCCCGATCCGTATGGCTACACCTTC. Amino acids: CATTDAPDPYGYTF.

V usage is TRBV6-1 and J usage is TRBJ2-7; no clear D gene. V dropped 5 bases and J dropped 0 bases, with 8 bases sitting between them. Germline CDR1 reads MNHNS; CDR2 reads SASEGT. CDR3 length: 13 amino acids. In DNA form, the CDR3 reads TGTGCCAGCAGTACCCCCCTCTCCTACGAGCAGTACTTC. This encodes CASSTPLSYEQYF.

This clone has at least ten counts. The rearrangement uses TRBV5-6 and TRBJ1-1; D gene unclear. CDR1 SGHDT and CDR2 YYEEEE come from the germline V gene. The V end was cut by 3 bases, the J end by 6 bases, with 6 bases between. The CDR3 contains 11 residues. The CDR3 reads CASSSISEAFF. DNA for the CDR3: TGTGCCAGCAGCTCCATTTCTGAAGCTTTCTTT.

The rearrangement uses TRBV20-1 and TRBJ1-3; D might be TRBD1 (5 bases). Germline-derived CDR1 and CDR2 are DFQATT and SNEGSKA (reference sequence). V was shortened by 0 bases and J by 6 bases, with 18 bases between the two germline ends. The CDR3 covers 16 residues. CDR3 sequence reads: CSARDSAGLSLNTIYF. CDR3 bases: TGCAGTGCTAGAGATTCGGCAGGGTTGTCTTTAAACACCATATATTTT.

V usage is TRBV28 and J usage is TRBJ2-7, with 9 positions matching TRBD1. Germline CDR1 is MDHEN and CDR2 is SYDVKM. The V gene end was trimmed by 4 bases and the J gene end by 6 bases; junction bases not matched to a gene: 4. The CDR3 runs to 13 residues. The CDR3 is CASSSMTGGEQYF. CDR3 in DNA: TGTGCCAGCAGTTCGATGACAGGGGGCGAGCAGTACTTC.

This clone was recorded many times. The rearrangement joins TRBV20-1 to TRBJ1-5; maybe TRBD1 (5 bases). The V gene lost 1 base and the J gene lost 7 bases, with 14 bases spanning the gap. The CDR3 covers 14 residues. Germline lookup yields CDR1 DFQATT and CDR2 SNEGSKA (reference sequence). CDR3 coding DNA: TGCAGTGCTAGAGTAGGGACGCGCGGGCAGCCCCAGCATTTT. It encodes CSARVGTRGQPQHF.

The chain joins TRBV6-1 to TRBJ1-4; maybe TRBD1 (5 bases). Trimming stripped 5 bases from V and 0 bases from J, with 13 bases between. Germline loops: CDR1 MNHNS, CDR2 SASEGT. The CDR3 contains 16 residues. The CDR3 coding sequence is TGTGCCAGCAGTAGACGGGACTCCGCAACTAATGAAAAACTGTTTTTT. It is translated as CASSRRDSATNEKLFF.

At least ten counts were recorded for this clone. The rearrangement joins TRBV10-3 to TRBJ2-5, with a tentative D call TRBD1 (6 bases). Trimming shortened V by 10 bases and J by 3 bases, and 18 bases separated the two germline ends. CDR3 length: 14 amino acids. Looked up from germline, CDR1 is ENHRY and CDR2 is SYGVKD. The CDR3 sequence: CASRRGGQKETQYF. In nucleotides, the CDR3 is TGTGCCAGCCGGCGAGGAGGACAGAAAGAGACCCAGTACTTC.

This clone was recorded at least ten times. V usage is TRBV5-1 and J usage is TRBJ1-2; TRBD1 aligns across 7 bases. Unmatched junction bases numbered 4, after V lost 5 bases and J lost 6 bases. The CDR3 loop spans 12 amino acids. The germline V gene encodes CDR1 SGHRS and CDR2 YFSETQ. The CDR3 DNA reads TGCGCCAGCAGAGGGGGACAGCATGGCTACACCTTC. It encodes CASRGGQHGYTF.